This record covers a single T cell receptor beta chain. No cognate antigen has been identified for it. Base qualities were left out, and no much larger clone turns up one base away. The meaning of the sample's time point label: around 25 months on ibrutinib. For TCR beta library preparation, about 2 micrograms of genomic DNA was extracted from cryopreserved PBMCs. Longitudinal blood samples from CLL patients on ibrutinib monotherapy underwent high-throughput TCR beta sequencing. The patients took part in an open-label, single-center phase 2 trial of ibrutinib monotherapy. V gives up 0 bases and J gives up 9 bases, and the segment between their germline ends measures 11 bases. From a lookup of the germline V gene, CDR1 and CDR2 are SGHRS and YFSETQ. The CDR3, cysteine through phenylalanine, is 13 amino acids long. CDR3 DNA only is kept here, 39 bases in frame from base 1. This sample is drawn from a study of cytotoxic CD8 clonotypes in ibrutinib-treated CLL (dated by TCRdb to the early 2020s). For the study in its entirety: The cohort had 11 relapsed/refractory and 15 treatment-naive patients; 17 were IGHV unmutated. Partial responses were observed in roughly 24 patients and complete responses in 2; after a median follow-up of 68 months, remission was maintained in around 14 patients and progression was observed in some twelve. The response samples were drawn at a median of 12 months into treatment, with a range of roughly 6 to 36 months. Samples averaged 255,043 productive templates and 94,082 productive rearrangements. Of the 90 or so participants in the trial, 26 had longitudinal samples available. Cryopreserved peripheral blood mononuclear cells were obtained prior to treatment, at the time of response, and at either disease progression or sustained remission. Every sample from remission and from progressive disease was obtained while the patients were still on ibrutinib.

A MiSeq instrument was used for deep resolution sequencing, which targeted depths ranging from 1 in 1 million up to 1 in 200,000 T cells, with coverage averaging 10x for each clonotype. TCR beta libraries were generated with the immunoSEQ hsTCRB Kit. In the paper's pipeline: Data were analyzed with ImmunoSEQ Data Assistant and ImmunoSEQ Analyzer, with V, D and J genes assigned per IMGT definitions. Clonality, which ranges from 0 to 1, was calculated as one minus the normalized Shannon entropy of productive rearrangement frequencies. Only overrepresented clonotypes making up at least 0.05% of the repertoire of each patient were included in the public clonotype analysis. About a dozen age-matched healthy donor repertoires from immuneACCESS served as clonality controls. This is the immuneACCESS table as TCRdb keeps it, with only in-frame sequences that have V and J called. A part of the clones is gone; compared with another copy, unresolved V genes explain less than half, and the rest is unexplained. The V and J calls and clone size are taken from that table; D and trimming were inferred from the DNA. The sample records roughly 42,000 clones, approximately 65% of which are singletons. About a fifth of the sample lies in the top ten.

Findings and caveats that apply to the study as a whole: Clonality increased at ibrutinib response, stayed stable in sustained remission, and fell back toward baseline at progression. Baseline clonality exceeded that of age-matched healthy donors and correlated strongly with circulating CD8+ T-cell counts. Sampling times were not matched between sustained-remission and progressing patients, and lymph node repertoires were not studied. Public clonotypes were rare and either contracted or stayed stable during treatment, and the rise in clonality at ibrutinib response reflected the expansion of private clonotypes.

The rearrangement combines TRBV5-1 with TRBJ2-3, with the D gene call left open. The receptor was derived from a human donor with chronic lymphocytic leukemia. Sample: PBMCs, taken after 24 months of ibrutinib treatment. The CDR3 sequence is CASSLVPGDTQYF. The sequence in DNA is TGCGCCAGCAGCTTGGTTCCCGGTGACACGCAGTATTTT.